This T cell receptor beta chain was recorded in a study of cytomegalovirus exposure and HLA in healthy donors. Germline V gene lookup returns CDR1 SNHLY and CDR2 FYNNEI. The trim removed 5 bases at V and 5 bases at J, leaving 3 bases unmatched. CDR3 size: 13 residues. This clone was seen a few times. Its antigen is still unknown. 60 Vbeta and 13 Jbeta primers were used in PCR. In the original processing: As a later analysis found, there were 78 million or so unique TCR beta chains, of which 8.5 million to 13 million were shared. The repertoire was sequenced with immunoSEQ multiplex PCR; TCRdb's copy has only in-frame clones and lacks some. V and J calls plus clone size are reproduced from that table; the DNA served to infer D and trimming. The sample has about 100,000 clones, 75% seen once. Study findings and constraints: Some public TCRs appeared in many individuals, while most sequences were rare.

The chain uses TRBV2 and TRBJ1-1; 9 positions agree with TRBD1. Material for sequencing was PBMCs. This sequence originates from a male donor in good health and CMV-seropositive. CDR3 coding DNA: TGTGCCAGCAGTTCGGGACAGGGTACTGAAGCTTTCTTT. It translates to CASSSGQGTEAFF.